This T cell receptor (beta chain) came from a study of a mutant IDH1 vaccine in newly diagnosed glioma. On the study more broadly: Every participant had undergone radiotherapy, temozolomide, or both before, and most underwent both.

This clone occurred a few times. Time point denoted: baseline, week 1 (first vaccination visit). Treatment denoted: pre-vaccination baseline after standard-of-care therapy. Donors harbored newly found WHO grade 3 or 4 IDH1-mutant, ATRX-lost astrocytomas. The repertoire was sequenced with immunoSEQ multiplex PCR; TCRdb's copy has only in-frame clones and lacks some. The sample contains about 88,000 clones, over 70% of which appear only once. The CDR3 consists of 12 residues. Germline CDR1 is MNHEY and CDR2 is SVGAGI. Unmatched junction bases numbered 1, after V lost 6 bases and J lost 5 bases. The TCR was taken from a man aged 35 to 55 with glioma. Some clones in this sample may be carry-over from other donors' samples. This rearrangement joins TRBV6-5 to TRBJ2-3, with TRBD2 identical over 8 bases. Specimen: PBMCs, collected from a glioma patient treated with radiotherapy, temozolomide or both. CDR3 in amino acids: CASSTSGDTQYF. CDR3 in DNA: TGTGCCAGCAGCACTAGCGGAGATACGCAGTATTTT.